Included here is one TCR beta chain sequence, with context. Antigen unknown. These data belong to a study of T cell responses to AZD1222 COVID-19 vaccine. For the study at large: Both about-4-week and about-12-week second-dose recipients were combined. Regarding the study as a whole: Within unmutated variant regions lay the reported targets of nearly half of spike-specific TCRs. Donor demographics were predominantly white British with a female majority; clonal diversity may be underestimated. Receipt of two AZD1222 doses was followed by a rise in Spike-specific TCR breadth and depth.

Trimming removed 1 base at V and 2 bases at J, with 9 bases between. CDR1 MNHNS and CDR2 SASEGT come from the germline V gene. The CDR3 length is 15 residues. Generated by immunoSEQ multiplex PCR, the TCRdb table keeps only in-frame clones and is missing some. In the table there are about 160,000 clones, more than 80% of which are singletons. The chain recombines TRBV6-1 with TRBJ1-5; D not certain. The material sequenced was peripheral blood, taken on day 0 of AZD1222 vaccination. The source is an adult in good health. CDR3 in amino acids: CASSEVDWGNQPQHF. DNA for the CDR3: TGTGCCAGCAGTGAAGTGGATTGGGGCAATCAGCCCCAGCATTTT.